Below, 31 T cell receptor beta chains from the same sample are listed, as sequenced in a study of OX40 agonist ivuxolimab in advanced cancers. Assay used: immunoSEQ multiplex PCR; TCRdb lists only in-frame clones, some missing. The table records some 98,000 clones, more than 85% of them present only once. Sample: CD4+ or CD8+ T cells sorted from blood, taken in a trial of the OX40 agonist ivuxolimab. The origin of the receptors is an adult with an advanced solid tumor such as melanoma, head and neck, liver or kidney cancer.

This chain connects TRBV19 to TRBJ1-1, with 8 nucleotides matching TRBD1. The CDR3 totals 14 residues. With 7 bases clipped from V and 2 bases from J, the junction kept 6 bases outside the gene matches. Per germline, CDR1 LNHDA and CDR2 SQIVND (reference sequence). CDR3 coding DNA: TGTGCCAGTACCTTTGACAGGGGCAACACTGAAGCTTTCTTT. Protein product: CASTFDRGNTEAFF. Full variable domain (missing parts from reference TRBV19 and TRBJ1-1): DGGITQSPKYLFRKEGQNVTLSCEQNLNHDAMYWYRQDPGQGLRLIYYSQIVNDFQKGDIAEGYSVSREKKESFPLTVTSAQKNPTAFYLCASTFDRGNTEAFFGQGTRLTVV.

This clone was seen a single time. This chain uses TRBV5-1 with TRBJ1-5, with 9 bases matching TRBD1. The V gene end was trimmed by 5 bases and the J gene end by 4 bases; junction bases not matched to a gene: 7. Germline V gene lookup returns CDR1 SGHRS and CDR2 YFSETQ. The CDR3 sequence is 15 residues long. The CDR3 DNA reads as TGCGCCAGCAGTCCCGGGACAGGGCAAAATCAGCCCCAGCATTTT. This sequence encodes CASSPGTGQNQPQHF.

This chain uses TRBV4-1 with TRBJ2-2, with D perhaps being TRBD1 or TRBD2 (6 bases each). The CDR3 totals 17 residues. Deletions cut 3 bases from V and 4 bases from J, with 18 bases between. The germline CDR1 and CDR2 sequences are MGHRA and YSYEKL. The CDR3 DNA reads TGCGCCAGCAGCCACCTTGGGGGGCGTGGGGGCACCGGGGAGCTGTTTTTT. Translation gives CASSHLGGRGGTGELFF.

The CDR3 DNA is TGCGCCAGCAGCGTAGGGTTTAGACTTGGCACAGATACGCAGTATTTT. Translation gives CASSVGFRLGTDTQYF. V is TRBV5-1 and J is TRBJ2-3; D call uncertain. This CDR3 is built from 16 residues. Trimming took off 4 bases at V and 1 base at J, with 16 bases between the two ends. Looked up from germline, CDR1 is SGHRS and CDR2 is YFSETQ. Based on the CDR3 plus reference TRBV5-1 and TRBJ2-3, the full variable domain is KAGVTQTPRYLIKTRGQQVTLSCSPISGHRSVSWYQQTPGQGLQFLFEYFSETQRNKGNFPGRFSGRQFSNSRSEMNVSTLELGDSALYLCASSVGFRLGTDTQYFGPGTRLTVL.

The rearrangement joins TRBV21-1 to TRBJ2-3; the D call TRBD2 from the table was never checked on the DNA. TRBV21-1 is an annotated pseudogene. The CDR3 length is 18 residues. The CDR3 sequence: CASSKEWTSGRWADTQYF. The CDR3 DNA reads TGTGCCAGCAGCAAAGAGTGGACTAGCGGGAGATGGGCAGATACGCAGTATTTT.

V usage is TRBV7-2 and J usage is TRBJ2-7; D is possibly TRBD1 or TRBD2 (5 bases each). This CDR3 is 15 amino acids long. V lost 4 bases and J lost 5, with 18 bases in between. In germline, CDR1 is SGHTA, CDR2 FQGNSA. For the CDR3, the DNA is TGTGCCAGCAGCTGGGGGAGTGGGTTGCGGAACGAGCAGTACTTC. Encoded protein: CASSWGSGLRNEQYF.

The CDR3 loop reads CASSLVGGMETQYF. CDR3 sequence (DNA): TGTGCCAGCAGCTTAGTCGGGGGGATGGAGACCCAGTACTTC. The rearrangement links TRBV7-9 to TRBJ2-5, with 7 positions matching TRBD2. The CDR3 consists of 14 residues. Unmatched junction bases numbered 4, after V lost 1 base and J lost 5 bases. Germline loops: CDR1 SEHNR, CDR2 FQNEAQ (reference sequence).

The chain is built from TRBV9 and TRBJ2-3; D may be TRBD1 (5 bases). CDR3 length: 13 amino acids. Trimming stripped 3 bases from V and 1 base from J, with 6 bases between. Germline CDR1 is SGDLS and CDR2 is YYNGEE. CDR3 amino acids: CASSGRGTDTQYF. In DNA, the CDR3 is TGTGCCAGCAGCGGCAGGGGCACAGATACGCAGTATTTT.

This chain connects TRBV28 to TRBJ1-1; TRBD1 might be the D (6 bases). V dropped 6 bases and J dropped 4 bases, with 9 bases sitting between them. Per the germline V gene, CDR1 is MDHEN and CDR2 is SYDVKM. The CDR3 runs to 12 residues. The CDR3 region is CASRAGVTEAFF. As DNA, the CDR3 is TGTGCCAGCAGGGCAGGGGTCACTGAAGCTTTCTTT. The entire variable domain, with the rest obtained from reference TRBV28 and TRBJ1-1, is as follows: DVKVTQSSRYLVKRTGEKVFLECVQDMDHENMFWYRQDPGLGLRLIYFSYDVKMKEKGDIPEGYSVSREKKERFSLILESASTNQTSMYLCASRAGVTEAFFGQGTRLTVV.

V usage is TRBV7-2 and J usage is TRBJ2-7, with 11 bases that match TRBD1. Germline V gives CDR1 SGHTA, CDR2 FQGNSA. The CDR3 length is 14 residues. Trimming removed 8 bases from V and 4 bases from J; junction bases left unmatched: 7. The CDR3 spells CASRRDRGFYEQYF. The CDR3 nucleotides read TGTGCCAGCCGCCGGGACAGGGGGTTTTACGAGCAGTACTTC.

The CDR3 loop is CASSFDGYNEQFF. The DNA of the CDR3 is TGTGCCAGCAGCTTCGACGGCTACAATGAGCAGTTCTTC. This chain links TRBV11-3 with TRBJ2-1; D not certain. The CDR3 is 13 amino acids. Germline V gene data show CDR1 as SGHNT and CDR2 as YENEEA. V gave up 3 bases and J gave up 3 bases, with 6 bases separating them.

The CDR3 is CASSQRFSEYQETQYF. CDR3 DNA: TGCGCCAGCAGCCAACGGTTTAGTGAGTACCAAGAGACCCAGTACTTC. The chain is built from TRBV4-1 and TRBJ2-5; no clear D. The germline V gene encodes CDR1 MGHRA and CDR2 YSYEKL. The CDR3 is made up of 16 amino acids. Between the trimmed V and J ends, which lost 2 bases and 0 bases, there was a span of 13 bases.

The chain carries TRBV6-6 and TRBJ1-6; TRBD1 is a possible D gene (5 bases). CDR1 is MNHNY and CDR2 is SVGAGI in the germline V gene (reference sequence). With 0 bases removed from V and 8 bases from J, the gap between germline ends came to 11 bases. The CDR3 runs to 15 residues. Here the CDR3 DNA reads TGTGCCAGCAGTTACTCGATCTTGGGGGATTCACCCCTCCACTTT. Translating gives CASSYSILGDSPLHF.

This clone showed up just a few times. The chain couples TRBV4-2 to TRBJ2-5; 14 bases match TRBD2. This CDR3 is built from 17 residues. CDR1 and CDR2 from the germline V gene are LGHNA and YNFKEQ. The J segment lost 8 bases and the V segment lost 0 bases, leaving 8 bases of the junction unmatched. CDR3: CASSQETSGRGFRTQYF. The CDR3 bases are TGTGCCAGCAGCCAAGAGACTAGCGGGAGGGGTTTTAGAACCCAGTACTTC.

The chain links TRBV5-1 to TRBJ2-1; D is ambiguous. The V end was cut by 0 bases, the J end by 6 bases, with 13 bases between. The CDR3 is 15 amino acids. CDR1 is SGHRS, CDR2 YFSETQ, per germline. The CDR3 protein is CASSLAGRSPNEQFF. DNA of the CDR3: TGCGCCAGCAGCTTGGCCGGCCGGTCTCCCAATGAGCAGTTCTTC.

The chain couples TRBV6-6 to TRBJ1-1, with TRBD1 as a possible D gene (5 bases). CDR1 and CDR2 from the germline V gene are MNHNY and SVGAGI (reference sequence). The CDR3 totals 12 residues. V shed 4 bases and J shed 11 bases, with 14 bases lying between them. The CDR3 DNA sequence: TGTGCCAGCAGTTCCCCCCTAGGGGCGGCTTTCTTT. Translation gives CASSSPLGAAFF.

The chain uses TRBV27 and TRBJ2-5; the match to TRBD1 covers 7 bases. The CDR3 totals 15 residues. V trimming: 5 bases; J trimming: 2 bases; junction bases outside the gene matches: 8. Germline values: CDR1 MNHEY, CDR2 SMNVEV (reference sequence). The CDR3 DNA reads as TGTGCCAGCAGTCTCAATCGGGACAGACAAGAGACCCAGTACTTC. Its translation is CASSLNRDRQETQYF.

The sample holds one count of this clone. This chain uses TRBV30 with TRBJ2-1, with D unresolved. CDR1 is GTSNPN, CDR2 SVGIG, per germline (reference sequence). V was cut by 7 bases and J by 7 bases, with 11 bases left in between. The CDR3 is made up of 11 amino acids. The chain's CDR3 is CASRLVNEQFF. The CDR3 coding sequence is TGTGCCTCCCGACTCGTAAATGAGCAGTTCTTC.

Here the CDR3 reads CASSSGSTDTQYF. Here the CDR3 DNA reads TGTGCCAGCAGCTCAGGATCCACAGATACGCAGTATTTT. This sequence joins TRBV7-3 and TRBJ2-3; D is unresolved. V was pared by 4 bases and J by 2 bases, with 7 bases between. There are 13 residues in the CDR3. Germline CDR1 reads SGHTA; CDR2 reads FQGTGA. The full variable domain, in which reference TRBV7-3 and TRBJ2-3 provide the parts outside the CDR3, is GAGVSQTPSNKVTEKGKYVELRCDPISGHTALYWYRQSLGQGPEFLIYFQGTGAADDSGLPNDRFFAVRPEGSVSTLKIQRTERGDSAVYLCASSSGSTDTQYFGPGTRLTVL.

This clone came up once. Compared with germline, one end of the junction differs, possibly owing to a read error. This rearrangement joins TRBV6-5 to TRBJ2-7; D not resolved. The CDR3 spans 13 residues. Per germline, CDR1 MNHEY and CDR2 SVGAGI. CDR3 protein: CASSYSKSESRHF. The CDR3 region has the DNA TGTGCCAGCAGTTACTCGAAATCAGAGTCCCGGCACTTC.

The chain combines TRBV28 with TRBJ2-5; TRBD1 or TRBD2 may be the D gene (7 bases each). This CDR3 region has 17 residues. V was trimmed by 2 bases and J by 0 bases, leaving 16 bases between them. Germline-derived CDR1 and CDR2 are MDHEN and SYDVKM. CDR3 region: CASSLRRQGGYQETQYF. The CDR3 DNA reads TGTGCCAGCAGTTTAAGGAGGCAGGGGGGGTACCAAGAGACCCAGTACTTC.

The chain recombines TRBV18 with TRBJ2-7, with a weak D call TRBD2 (6 bases). Germline-derived CDR1 and CDR2 are KGHSH and LQKENI. The CDR3 consists of 13 residues. V lost 5 bases and J lost 2, with 10 bases in between. CDR3 DNA: TGTGCCAGCTCAACTTCGGGGGCCTACGAGCAGTACTTC. It is translated as CASSTSGAYEQYF.

The chain has TRBV18 and TRBJ2-1, with 8 bases matching TRBD1. Germline loops: CDR1 KGHSH, CDR2 LQKENI. With V trimmed by 2 bases and J by 7 bases, 10 bases remained unmatched. This CDR3 is built from 16 residues. In nucleotides, the CDR3 is TGTGCCAGCTCACCAAACAGGGGGTCAACCACTAATGAGCAGTTCTTC. It yields the protein CASSPNRGSTTNEQFF.

The CDR3 nucleotides read TGTGCCAGCAGCGCCACGGGACAGAACACTGAAGCTTTCTTT. This sequence encodes CASSATGQNTEAFF. This chain uses TRBV7-3 with TRBJ1-1, with TRBD1 as a possible D gene (6 bases). Trimming removed 5 bases at V and 1 base at J, with 11 bases between. The length of the CDR3 is 14 residues. Germline-derived CDR1 and CDR2 are SGHTA and FQGTGA. The whole variable domain, remainder taken from reference TRBV7-3 and TRBJ1-1, is GAGVSQTPSNKVTEKGKYVELRCDPISGHTALYWYRQSLGQGPEFLIYFQGTGAADDSGLPNDRFFAVRPEGSVSTLKIQRTERGDSAVYLCASSATGQNTEAFFGQGTRLTVV.

The sample holds one count of this clone. The rearrangement links TRBV11-2 to TRBJ2-5; D not certain. Trimming left V 5 bases short and J 0 bases short, with 10 bases between. There are 14 residues in the CDR3. CDR1 is SGHAT and CDR2 is FQNNGV in the germline V gene. The chain's CDR3 is CASSPRLNQETQYF. The CDR3 DNA follows: TGTGCCAGCAGCCCGCGCCTCAACCAAGAGACCCAGTACTTC.

As concerns this clone: One end of the junction is discordant with germline, which a read error may explain. The chain combines TRBV5-6 with TRBJ1-2, with 11 bases identical to TRBD1. The CDR3 runs 13 residues. Germline loops: CDR1 SGHDT, CDR2 YYEEEE. The CDR3 DNA follows: TGTGCCAGCAGTTTGGACAGGGGGCATGGCTACACCTTC. It translates to CASSLDRGHGYTF.

This chain uses TRBV2 with TRBJ2-7; D uncertain. Looked up from germline, CDR1 is SNHLY and CDR2 is FYNNEI. CDR3 size: 13 residues. Trimming left V 7 bases short and J 4 bases short, with 14 bases between. CDR3 loop: CASMVELTYEQYF. The CDR3 DNA reads TGTGCCAGCATGGTCGAGCTTACTTACGAGCAGTACTTC.

This clone was counted a few times. The chain joins TRBV7-2 to TRBJ2-1; 10 bases are a match to TRBD2. J was trimmed by 3 bases and V by 1 base; bases with no gene match: 9. This CDR3 is 18 amino acids long. CDR1 and CDR2 from the germline V gene are SGHTA and FQGNSA. The CDR3 DNA follows: TGTGCCAGCAGCTTAGACCTACTAGCGGGGCAGCTCTACAATGAGCAGTTCTTC. Translation gives CASSLDLLAGQLYNEQFF.

The chain couples TRBV4-3 to TRBJ2-3; D may be TRBD1 or TRBD2 (5 bases each). The CDR3 consists of 14 residues. Trimming left V 8 bases short and J 1 base short, with 13 bases between. The V gene's germline CDR1 is LGHNA and CDR2 YSLEER. The CDR3 coding sequence is TGCGCCAGCGGGACGTCTCTCGGCACAGATACGCAGTATTTT. Its protein is CASGTSLGTDTQYF.

This clone was counted only a few times. The rearrangement joins TRBV5-1 to TRBJ2-7, with D tentatively TRBD1 (6 bases). V was clipped by 4 bases and J by 1 base, with 12 bases between them. This CDR3 is 14 amino acids long. Germline assignment: CDR1 SGHRS and CDR2 YFSETQ. Here the CDR3 reads CASSPGQISYEQYF. The DNA of the CDR3 is TGCGCCAGCAGCCCCGGACAGATTTCCTACGAGCAGTACTTC.

This clone was detected only once. This chain connects TRBV28 to TRBJ2-1, with 14 bases aligning to TRBD2. The junction had 18 bases not matched to a gene; V was cut back by 5 bases and J by 6 bases. Germline-derived CDR1 and CDR2 are MDHEN and SYDVKM. CDR3 length: 20 residues. The CDR3 region has the DNA TGTGCCAGCAGTACCCGTTTGAGACTAGCGGGAGGGCATCCCGTCAATGAGCAGTTCTTC. Protein product: CASSTRLRLAGGHPVNEQFF.